This record covers a single TCR beta chain. What it recognizes is unknown. The data belong to a study of blood T cells in healthy people across ages. Findings of the study overall: In these data, TCR beta diversity tracked strongly with naive T cell percentage.

Combining a sample-barcoded 5' primer with a J-beta primer mix, a second PCR ran for roughly 7 to 12 cycles. No fewer than 2.5 million CDR3-containing paired-end reads came from each sample. TCRdb passed the 5' RACE reads through MiXCR, listing each CDR3 protein once. The sample lists about 1,000,000 distinct CDR3 sequences, under 45% occurring once. Germline lookup yields CDR1 MNHEY and CDR2 SMNVEV (reference sequence). CDR3 length: 15 residues. Trimming removed 3 bases from V and 6 bases from J, with 14 bases in between. The chain carries TRBV27 and TRBJ2-2, with D possibly TRBD1 on 5 matching bases. Sequencing input: blood. This TCR came from a woman aged 60-70 years in good health. The CDR3 sequence is CASSFKDSFSGELFF. Written as DNA, the CDR3 is TGTGCCAGCAGTTTCAAAGACAGTTTCTCCGGGGAGCTGTTTTTT.